This T cell receptor beta chain was documented in a study of T cell responses to AZD1222 COVID-19 vaccine. Study-level results: Possibly, clonal diversity was underestimated; donors were largely white British and included more females. Variant regions that are unmutated are reportedly the target of nearly half of spike-specific TCRs. Regions 160-218 and 743-854 dominated among vaccine-associated CD4 TCRs spanning spike.

With 3 bases clipped from V and 6 bases from J, the junction kept 3 bases outside the gene matches. The CDR3 spans 14 residues. The germline CDR1 and CDR2 sequences are SGHRS and YFSETQ. Data came from immunoSEQ multiplex PCR; TCRdb stores just in-frame clones and leaves some out. Of some 110,000 clones in the sample, roughly 91% were seen once. As to this clone: The antigen is unknown.

Sequencing used peripheral blood, obtained 28 days after the second AZD1222 dose. The sequence was obtained from an adult who received the AZD1222 COVID-19 vaccine. The genes are TRBV5-1 and TRBJ1-6; 7 bases align to TRBD1. CDR3 loop: CASSYGQANSPLHF. The CDR3 region has the DNA TGCGCCAGCAGCTACGGACAGGCTAATTCACCCCTCCACTTT.